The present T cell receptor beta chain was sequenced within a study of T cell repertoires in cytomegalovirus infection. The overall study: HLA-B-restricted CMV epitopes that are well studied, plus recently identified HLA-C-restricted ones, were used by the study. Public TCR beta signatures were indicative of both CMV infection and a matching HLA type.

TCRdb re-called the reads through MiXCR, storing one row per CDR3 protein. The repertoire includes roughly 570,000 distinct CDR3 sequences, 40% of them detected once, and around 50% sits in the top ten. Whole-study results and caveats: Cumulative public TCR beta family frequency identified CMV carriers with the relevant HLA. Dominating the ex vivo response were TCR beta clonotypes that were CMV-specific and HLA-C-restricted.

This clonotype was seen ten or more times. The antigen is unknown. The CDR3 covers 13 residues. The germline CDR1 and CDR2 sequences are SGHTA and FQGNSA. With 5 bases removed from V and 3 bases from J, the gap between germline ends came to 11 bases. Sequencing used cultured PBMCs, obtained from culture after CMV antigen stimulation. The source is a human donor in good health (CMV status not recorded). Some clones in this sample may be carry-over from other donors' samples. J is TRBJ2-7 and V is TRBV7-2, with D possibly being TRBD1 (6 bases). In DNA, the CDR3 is TGTGCCAGCAGCACCGGACAGAACTACGAGCAGTACTTC. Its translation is CASSTGQNYEQYF.